A single sample is the source of the 28 T cell receptor beta chains below, sequenced in a study of T cell repertoires in cytomegalovirus infection. TCRdb itself ran the reads through MiXCR, one entry per CDR3 protein. Found here are approximately 1,000,000 distinct CDR3 sequences, about a third of them singletons; the top ten hold around 15%. Their antigens are not known. The starting material was cultured CD8+ T cells from PBMCs, obtained from culture after CMV antigen stimulation. These receptors were collected from a human donor in good health (CMV status not recorded). Some clones in this sample may be carry-over from other donors' samples.

The genes are TRBV7-9 and TRBJ1-4; D uncertain. The CDR3 is 12 residues long. Per the germline V gene, CDR1 is SEHNR and CDR2 is FQNEAQ (reference sequence). The V end was cut by 4 bases, the J end by 6 bases, with 6 bases between. The CDR3 reads CASSSLDEKLFF. The CDR3 DNA is TGTGCCAGCAGCTCCCTAGATGAAAAACTGTTTTTT.

DNA of the CDR3: TGTGCCACCGGACCAACTGGTTGGGCCGGGGAGCTGTTTTTT. Protein product: CATGPTGWAGELFF. This chain uses TRBV28 with TRBJ2-2, with D unclear. CDR3 length: 14 amino acids. Germline V lookup: CDR1 MDHEN, CDR2 SYDVKM. The V end lost 10 bases, the J end lost 6 bases, and 18 bases lay between the germline ends. Combining the CDR3 with reference TRBV28 and TRBJ2-2 gives the whole variable domain DVKVTQSSRYLVKRTGEKVFLECVQDMDHENMFWYRQDPGLGLRLIYFSYDVKMKEKGDIPEGYSVSREKKERFSLILESASTNQTSMYLCATGPTGWAGELFFGEGSRLTVL.

The chain recombines TRBV7-4 with TRBJ2-5, with 7 bases lining up with TRBD1. Germline V CDR1 and CDR2: SGHVT, SQSDAQ. V lost 2 bases to trimming and J lost 5 bases; unmatched junction nucleotides: 14. CDR3 length: 17 residues. The CDR3 spells CASSLLGQDLLWETQYF. The CDR3 region has the DNA TGTGCCAGCAGCTTATTAGGACAGGACCTTCTGTGGGAGACCCAGTACTTC.

This clonotype showed up many times. This chain links TRBV4-1 with TRBJ1-6; 7 positions match TRBD1. The ends lost 5 bases at V and 0 bases at J; junction bases unmatched: 19. Germline V gene sequence: CDR1 MGHRA, CDR2 YSYEKL. The CDR3 sequence is 21 residues long. The CDR3 here is CASSSRIGDRQISSYNSPLHF. The DNA for the CDR3 is TGCGCCAGCAGCTCAAGAATTGGGGACAGACAAATTAGCTCCTATAATTCACCCCTCCACTTT.

This clonotype was found a few times. The V and J genes are TRBV7-6 and TRBJ2-5; D is tentatively TRBD1 or TRBD2 (5 bases each). Germline V gene lookup returns CDR1 SGHVS and CDR2 FNYEAQ. Deletions cut 3 bases from V and 1 base from J, with 15 bases between. This CDR3 contains 16 residues. The CDR3 spells CASSFRGEGVQETQYF. In DNA, the CDR3 is TGTGCCAGCAGCTTTAGAGGGGAAGGAGTCCAAGAGACCCAGTACTTC.

This clonotype turned up a few times. The chain joins TRBV15 to TRBJ2-7, with 8 nucleotides matching TRBD2. The CDR3 length is 15 residues. V lost 1 base to trimming and J lost 2 bases; unmatched junction nucleotides: 4. CDR1 and CDR2 from the germline V gene are LNHNV and YYDKDF (reference sequence). In DNA form, the CDR3 reads TGTGCCACCAGCAGAGGAGCGGGGGCGACCTACGAGCAGTACTTC. This gives the protein CATSRGAGATYEQYF.

This clonotype was observed a few times. The V and J genes are TRBV7-9 and TRBJ2-1, with TRBD1 identical over 11 bases. The CDR3 extends over 15 amino acids. Germline V gene data show CDR1 as SEHNR and CDR2 as FQNEAQ (reference sequence). Losses at the gene ends were 5 bases for V and 9 bases for J; bases not matched to a gene: 9. This chain's CDR3 is CASSRTGQGAGEQFF. The CDR3 nucleotides are TGTGCCAGCAGCCGGACAGGACAGGGGGCTGGTGAGCAGTTCTTC.

Note on this clonotype: A read error is possible here, since a much larger clone lies one base away. The rearrangement links TRBV7-8 to TRBJ2-3, with a possible D match to TRBD1 (5 bases). Per germline, CDR1 SGHVS and CDR2 FQNEAQ. This CDR3 comprises 15 residues. CDR3 coding DNA: TGTGTCACCGGTCACTTACTCAGGGGCACAGATACGCAGTATTTT. It yields the protein CVTGHLLRGTDTQYF.

The chain uses TRBV6-1 and TRBJ2-1; 9 nucleotides match TRBD2. The CDR3 loop spans 19 amino acids. The V segment lost 5 bases and the J segment 1 base; nucleotides outside the gene matches: 15. Per germline, CDR1 MNHNS and CDR2 SASEGT. CDR3 bases: TGTGCCAGCAGTATTTTTACCGGCAGACTAGCGGCATCCTACAATGAGCAGTTCTTC. Translating gives CASSIFTGRLAASYNEQFF.

V gene TRBV7-9 combines with J gene TRBJ2-1, with 10 nucleotides matching TRBD1. The germline CDR1 and CDR2 sequences are SEHNR and FQNEAQ (reference sequence). Trimming removed 10 bases from V and 8 bases from J; junction bases left unmatched: 8. The CDR3 has 13 amino acids. The CDR3 nucleotides read TGTGCCACCGGACAGGGGGAGGTGGATGAGCAGTTCTTC. Its translation: CATGQGEVDEQFF.

This clonotype has just a few counts. The rearrangement links TRBV7-2 to TRBJ2-7; D may be TRBD1 (5 bases). CDR3 size: 16 residues. The germline gives CDR1 SGHTA, CDR2 FQGNSA. Trimming removed 3 bases at V and 0 bases at J, with 15 bases between. The CDR3 region is CASSFPPWTFSYEQYF. In DNA, the CDR3 is TGTGCCAGCAGCTTTCCCCCCTGGACATTCTCCTACGAGCAGTACTTC.

The DNA for the CDR3 is TGCGCCAGCAGTCATCCTGGACAGGGGACGAACACCGGGGAGCTGTTTTTT. Translated, it gives CASSHPGQGTNTGELFF. The chain has TRBV4-1 and TRBJ2-2; 9 bases agree with TRBD1. The ends lost 6 bases at V and 0 bases at J; junction bases unmatched: 8. Germline V gene lookup returns CDR1 MGHRA and CDR2 YSYEKL. This CDR3 spans 17 amino acids.

The J gene is TRBJ2-3, the V gene TRBV19; D perhaps matches TRBD2 (6 bases). CDR1 is LNHDA and CDR2 is SQIVND in the germline V gene (reference sequence). V lost 3 bases, J lost 1 base, and 8 bases lay in between. The CDR3 is 14 residues long. CDR3 sequence: CASSMRDRTDTQYF. The CDR3 DNA reads as TGTGCCAGTAGTATGCGGGATCGCACAGATACGCAGTATTTT.

This clonotype was detected only a few times. This chain connects TRBV7-9 to TRBJ2-6; TRBD1 is a possible D gene (5 bases). This CDR3 comprises 21 residues. Per germline, CDR1 SEHNR and CDR2 FQNEAQ (reference sequence). Trimming stripped 5 bases from V and 4 bases from J, with 30 bases between. CDR3 amino acids: CASSPTWPGPQSSEGANVLTF. In DNA form, the CDR3 reads TGTGCCAGCAGCCCAACCTGGCCAGGGCCCCAAAGCTCTGAGGGGGCCAACGTCCTGACTTTC.

Ten or more counts support this clonotype. This sequence joins TRBV7-9 and TRBJ2-7; 7 bases map to TRBD1. Germline V gene sequence: CDR1 SEHNR, CDR2 FQNEAQ (reference sequence). The CDR3 has 17 residues. Unmatched junction bases numbered 15, after V lost 4 bases and J lost 3 bases. In DNA form, the CDR3 reads TGTGCCAGCAGCTCACAGGCCCCGGGACAGCTATACTACGAGCAGTACTTC. It is translated as CASSSQAPGQLYYEQYF.

This chain links TRBV6-6 with TRBJ2-2, with D uncertain. In germline, CDR1 is MNHNY, CDR2 SVGAGI (reference sequence). Trimming removed 8 bases from V and 6 bases from J, with 4 bases in between. The CDR3 has 10 amino acids. The DNA for the CDR3 is TGTGCCAGCGGCTCCGGGGAGCTGTTTTTT. It encodes CASGSGELFF.

V usage is TRBV4-2 and J usage is TRBJ2-1, with 10 bases fitting TRBD2. CDR3 size: 14 residues. The ends lost 5 bases at V and 7 bases at J; junction bases unmatched: 5. Germline CDR1 reads LGHNA; CDR2 reads YNFKEQ. The CDR3 sequence: CASSSSGGVNEQFF. The CDR3 region has the DNA TGTGCCAGCAGCTCAAGCGGGGGGGTAAATGAGCAGTTCTTC.

This clonotype was picked up a small number of times. The CDR3 DNA is TGTGCCAGCAGCTTGGGAGGGACAGACCCCTACGAGCAGTACGTC. Protein: CASSLGGTDPYEQYV. The rearrangement joins TRBV5-6 to TRBJ2-7; TRBD1 matches at 7 bases. The CDR3 is 15 amino acids. Germline V gene sequence: CDR1 SGHDT, CDR2 YYEEEE. The V gene end was trimmed by 0 bases and the J gene end by 2 bases; junction bases not matched to a gene: 5.

The rearrangement uses TRBV6-6 and TRBJ1-1; D call uncertain. V was cut by 1 base and J by 8 bases, with 5 bases left in between. This CDR3 has 11 residues. Germline CDR1 MNHNY, CDR2 SVGAGI (reference sequence). CDR3 region: CASSYLQEAFF. CDR3 DNA: TGTGCCAGCAGTTACTTGCAAGAAGCTTTCTTT.

This clonotype occurred a few times. V and J are TRBV6-1 and TRBJ2-1, with TRBD2 identical over 15 bases. Unmatched junction bases numbered 17, after V lost 6 bases and J lost 8 bases. The CDR3 has 19 residues. Looked up from germline, CDR1 is MNHNS and CDR2 is SASEGT. CDR3 bases: TGTGCCAGCAGCAACAGGGGGCCGGGACTAGCGGGGGGTAGGGATGAGCAGTTCTTC. Amino acids: CASSNRGPGLAGGRDEQFF.

This clonotype was detected ten times or more. The chain recombines TRBV7-6 with TRBJ2-1; 10 bases line up with TRBD2. The germline V gene encodes CDR1 SGHVS and CDR2 FNYEAQ. The length of the CDR3 is 15 residues. The V gene end was trimmed by 10 bases and the J gene end by 6 bases; junction bases not matched to a gene: 12. The CDR3 DNA reads as TGTGCCACTGGCGAAGGGCTAGCGGGGGCCAATGAGCAGTTCTTC. Its protein product is CATGEGLAGANEQFF.

The chain links TRBV27 to TRBJ1-1; 9 bases are a match to TRBD1. This CDR3 comprises 14 residues. Germline values: CDR1 MNHEY, CDR2 SMNVEV (reference sequence). J was trimmed by 4 bases and V by 7 bases; bases with no gene match: 7. This CDR3 is CASTVSQGATEAFF. DNA of the CDR3: TGTGCCAGCACTGTATCACAGGGGGCCACTGAAGCTTTCTTT.

In its sample, this clonotype was seen a few times. The junction differs from germline at one of its ends, possibly a read error. The CDR3, as DNA: TGTGCCAGCAGTTTAGGACCACGCCCTCAAGAGACCCAGTACTTC. Its protein is CASSLGPRPQETQYF. This sequence joins TRBV7-8 and TRBJ2-5; D is uncertain. CDR3 length equals 15 residues. Per the germline V gene, CDR1 is SGHVS and CDR2 is FQNEAQ.

This chain joins TRBV9 and TRBJ2-1; 11 bases align to TRBD1. The CDR3 runs 14 residues. Germline CDR1 SGDLS, CDR2 YYNGEE. V shed 3 bases and J 10 bases; nucleotides not matched to a gene: 6. The CDR3 nucleotides read TGTGCCAGCAGCGGGCGGGACAGGGGGGACGAGCAGTTCTTC. Its protein product is CASSGRDRGDEQFF. Filled out from reference TRBV9 and TRBJ2-1, the complete variable domain reads DSGVTQTPKHLITATGQRVTLRCSPRSGDLSVYWYQQSLDQGLQFLIQYYNGEERAKGNILERFSAQQFPDLHSELNLSSLELGDSALYFCASSGRDRGDEQFFGPGTRLTVL.

V is TRBV18 and J is TRBJ2-5; D might be TRBD1 (6 bases). V was shortened by 2 bases and J by 0 bases, with 13 bases between the two germline ends. The germline V gene has CDR1 KGHSH and CDR2 LQKENI. The CDR3 consists of 16 residues. The CDR3 protein is CASSPTQGPNQETQYF. CDR3 in DNA: TGTGCCAGCTCACCAACCCAGGGGCCAAACCAAGAGACCCAGTACTTC.

In its sample, this clonotype was seen many times. CDR3 residues: CASSQPGASGGLDYEQYV. The CDR3 bases are TGTGCCAGCAGCCAACCTGGGGCTAGCGGGGGGCTTGACTACGAGCAGTACGTC. V gene TRBV7-2 combines with J gene TRBJ2-7, with 11 bases identical to TRBD2. This CDR3 has 18 residues. Germline-derived CDR1 and CDR2 are SGHTA and FQGNSA. With V trimmed by 5 bases and J by 3 bases, 15 bases remained unmatched.

This clonotype was detected only a few times. The chain employs TRBV19 and TRBJ1-5, with 9 bases matching TRBD1. Per the germline V gene, CDR1 is LNHDA and CDR2 is SQIVND (reference sequence). The CDR3 length is 14 residues. The V gene end was trimmed by 7 bases and the J gene end by 6 bases; junction bases not matched to a gene: 7. The CDR3 DNA reads TGTGCCAGTATCGACGGGACAGGGATTCAGCCCCAGCATTTT. This translates into CASIDGTGIQPQHF.

This clonotype was recorded many times. J is TRBJ2-7 and V is TRBV2; D is undetermined. The CDR3 is 13 amino acids. The germline V gene has CDR1 SNHLY and CDR2 FYNNEI. Between the trimmed V and J ends, which lost 4 bases and 1 base, there was a span of 8 bases. The CDR3 protein is CASSGGSSYEQYF. The DNA of the CDR3 is TGTGCCAGCAGTGGTGGCAGTTCCTACGAGCAGTACTTC. Supplemented by reference TRBV2 and TRBJ2-7, the full variable domain reads EPEVTQTPSHQVTQMGQEVILRCVPISNHLYFYWYRQILGQKVEFLVSFYNNEISEKSEIFDDQFSVERPDGSNFTLKIRSTKLEDSAMYFCASSGGSSYEQYFGPGTRLTVT.